A selection of T cell receptor beta chains follows, all from one sample in a study of cytomegalovirus exposure and HLA in healthy donors. Here immunoSEQ multiplex PCR was the method, and the copy in TCRdb shows in-frame clones only, minus some. The profile covers about 110,000 clones, with 10% to 15% appearing a single time and around 15% taken by the ten largest. Sequencing was performed on PBMCs. These receptors were taken from a man between 35 and 55 years old in good health and CMV-seropositive. Both conserved end residues are part of each CDR3. Fields, in order: CDR3 length, V gene, D gene, clone size, J gene, CDR3 protein, CDR3 DNA. D genes are given only for firm matches. The size field is filled for only some rows; it gives once, few, many or a size class.

14,TRBV6-5,.,.,TRBJ1-1,CASSYATMNTEAFF,TGTGCCAGCAGTTACGCGACAATGAACACTGAAGCTTTCTTT
14,TRBV19,.,few,TRBJ2-1,CASSWSRDINEQFF,TGTGCCAGTAGTTGGAGCAGGGATATTAATGAGCAGTTCTTC
13,TRBV27,.,.,TRBJ2-7,CASSLASSYEQYF,TGTGCCAGCAGTTTGGCTAGCTCCTACGAGCAGTACTTC
16,TRBV7-8,TRBD2,few,TRBJ2-5,CASSPGASGRAKTQYF,TGTGCCAGCAGCCCCGGTGCTAGCGGGAGGGCCAAGACCCAGTACTTC
16,TRBV10-3,.,.,TRBJ2-2,CAISERGLPRGGELFF,TGTGCCATCAGTGAACGTGGGCTCCCCAGGGGCGGGGAGCTGTTTTTT
15,TRBV10-1,TRBD2,.,TRBJ2-2,CASSERLAGAGELFF,TGCGCCAGCAGTGAAAGACTAGCGGGAGCCGGGGAGCTGTTTTTT
15,TRBV5-1,.,few,TRBJ2-5,CASSLEGGPGETQYF,TGCGCCAGCAGCTTGGAAGGGGGTCCTGGTGAGACCCAGTACTTC
14,TRBV7-2,.,few,TRBJ2-3,CASSFGFAADTQYF,TGTGCCAGCAGCTTTGGGTTTGCGGCAGATACGCAGTATTTT
12,TRBV29-1,.,.,TRBJ1-3,CSVVLSGNTIYF,TGCAGCGTTGTTCTCTCTGGAAACACCATATATTTT
19,TRBV30,TRBD1,few,TRBJ1-4,CAWSVWHRDRDVGGEKLFF,TGTGCCTGGAGTGTATGGCACCGGGACAGGGATGTAGGGGGTGAAAAACTGTTTTTT
14,TRBV10-3,TRBD2,.,TRBJ2-3,CAISEGLVTDTQYF,TGTGCCATCAGTGAGGGACTAGTCACAGATACGCAGTATTTT
17,TRBV2,TRBD1,once,TRBJ2-1,CASSGQGSSNSYNEQFF,TGTGCCAGCAGCGGACAGGGGTCTTCAAACTCCTACAATGAGCAGTTCTTC
15,TRBV6-5,TRBD2,few,TRBJ2-7,CASSQTSGSSYEQYF,TGTGCCAGCAGTCAGACTAGCGGGAGCTCCTACGAGCAGTACTTC
15,TRBV4-1,.,few,TRBJ2-2,CASSQMWASPGELFF,TGCGCCAGCAGCCAAATGTGGGCCAGTCCCGGGGAGCTGTTTTTT
17,TRBV2,.,few,TRBJ1-2,CASSPLRRDISVRGYTF,TGTGCCAGCTCCCCCCTGCGTCGGGACATCTCTGTGAGGGGCTACACCTTC
15,TRBV7-2,TRBD2,.,TRBJ2-3,CASSQAAGGGDTQYF,TGTGCCAGCAGCCAGGCGGCGGGAGGGGGAGATACGCAGTATTTT
15,TRBV12-5,.,few,TRBJ1-2,CASGRTAGELYGYTF,TGTGCTAGTGGCCGAACCGCGGGGGAGCTCTATGGCTACACCTTC
14,TRBV7-6,TRBD1,.,TRBJ2-7,CASSLGGQAYEQYF,TGTGCCAGCAGCTTAGGGGGACAGGCCTACGAGCAGTACTTC
15,TRBV10-2,TRBD2,.,TRBJ2-3,CASSGVGGRTDTQYF,TGCGCCAGCAGTGGCGTGGGCGGGAGAACAGATACGCAGTATTTT
17,TRBV9,.,.,TRBJ2-3,CASSDIPRGSSPDTQYF,TGTGCCAGCAGCGATATCCCGAGGGGGAGTTCGCCAGATACGCAGTATTTT
13,TRBV6-5,TRBD1,.,TRBJ1-2,CASSYGQDYGYTF,TGTGCCAGCAGTTACGGACAGGACTATGGCTACACCTTC
14,TRBV7-8,TRBD2,few,TRBJ2-2,CASGRLAETGELFF,TGTGCCAGCGGACGACTAGCGGAGACCGGGGAGCTGTTTTTT
14,TRBV19,.,.,TRBJ2-1,CASTPKEMGNEQFF,TGTGCCAGTACCCCGAAGGAGATGGGCAATGAGCAGTTCTTC
13,TRBV9,.,.,TRBJ1-1,CASSVATGSEAFF,TGTGCCAGCAGCGTAGCGACTGGGAGTGAAGCTTTCTTT
15,TRBV6-5,TRBD2,.,TRBJ2-7,CASRRGPSGIYEQYF,TGTGCCAGCAGAAGGGGTCCTAGCGGGATTTACGAGCAGTACTTC
15,TRBV5-1,.,few,TRBJ2-7,CASSLEAGAERGQYF,TGCGCCAGCAGCTTGGAGGCAGGGGCTGAAAGGGGGCAGTACTTC
16,TRBV4-3,TRBD1,.,TRBJ2-5,CASSRRTGTAGETQYF,TGCGCCAGCAGCCGAAGAACCGGGACAGCTGGAGAGACCCAGTACTTC
14,TRBV6-6,TRBD1,few,TRBJ1-5,CASSRDSQFQPQHF,TGTGCCAGCAGCCGGGACAGTCAGTTTCAGCCCCAGCATTTT
17,TRBV7-8,.,few,TRBJ2-5,CASSLAGGGWGAETQYF,TGTGCCAGCAGCTTAGCGGGAGGCGGGTGGGGCGCGGAGACCCAGTACTTC
17,TRBV19,.,.,TRBJ2-1,CASSGTHRVSSYNEQFF,TGTGCCAGTAGTGGGACGCACAGGGTAAGCTCCTACAATGAGCAGTTCTTC
14,TRBV19,.,.,TRBJ1-2,CASSMGRADYGYTF,TGTGCCAGTAGTATGGGCAGGGCGGACTATGGCTACACCTTC
21,TRBV7-8,TRBD2,few,TRBJ2-1,CASSLMLGLAGGQIKANEQFF,TGTGCCAGCAGCTTAATGCTGGGACTAGCGGGAGGGCAGATTAAGGCCAATGAGCAGTTCTTC
15,TRBV4-1,.,few,TRBJ1-2,CASSQIGSPAHGYTF,TGCGCCAGCAGCCAGATTGGGTCCCCAGCGCATGGCTACACCTTC
17,TRBV14,TRBD2,.,TRBJ2-3,CASSPGLAGVGTDTQYF,TGTGCCAGCAGCCCCGGACTAGCGGGAGTAGGCACAGATACGCAGTATTTT
17,TRBV4-3,TRBD2,few,TRBJ2-7,CASSQEAGVEPPYEQYF,TGCGCCAGCAGCCAGGAAGCGGGAGTTGAACCCCCCTACGAGCAGTACTTC
15,TRBV5-6,TRBD1,.,TRBJ1-2,CASSPGTGLNYGYTF,TGTGCCAGCAGCCCCGGGACAGGGCTGAACTATGGCTACACCTTC
15,TRBV7-9,TRBD1,few,TRBJ1-5,CASSPTGSSNQPQHF,TGTGCCAGCAGCCCGACAGGGTCTAGCAATCAGCCCCAGCATTTT
13,TRBV19,TRBD2,.,TRBJ2-5,CASRIREGETQYF,TGTGCCAGTAGAATCCGGGAGGGCGAGACCCAGTACTTC
11,TRBV5-4,TRBD1,few,TRBJ1-3,CGYEGANTIYF,TGTGGATATGAGGGGGCCAACACCATATATTTT
18,TRBV11-3,TRBD1,.,TRBJ2-2,CASTRSTGQGTSAGELFF,TGTGCCAGCACCCGATCCACCGGACAGGGGACGAGTGCCGGGGAGCTGTTTTTT
18,TRBV10-3,TRBD2,few,TRBJ2-1,CAISESGRTSGNYNEQFF,TGTGCCATCAGTGAGTCAGGTAGAACTAGCGGGAACTACAATGAGCAGTTCTTC
18,TRBV28,TRBD2,.,TRBJ2-2,CASSLPLGLAGGPIKLFF,TGTGCCAGCAGTTTACCTCTTGGACTAGCGGGAGGGCCGATAAAGCTGTTTTTT
15,TRBV7-2,TRBD2,few,TRBJ2-5,CASSSRGLAVETQYF,TGTGCCAGCAGCTCGAGGGGACTAGCAGTTGAGACCCAGTACTTC
16,TRBV23-1,TRBD1,few,TRBJ2-5,CASSPNARGLMETQYF,TGCGCCAGCAGTCCGAATGCCAGGGGGCTAATGGAGACCCAGTACTTC
14,TRBV6-5,TRBD2,few,TRBJ2-5,CASSYSSGRETQYF,TGTGCCAGCAGTTACTCTAGCGGGAGGGAGACCCAGTACTTC
13,TRBV5-1,.,few,TRBJ2-7,CASSFGTTYEQYF,TGCGCCAGCAGCTTTGGCACGACTTACGAGCAGTACTTC
16,TRBV5-1,.,few,TRBJ2-5,CASSPLGLTRQETQYF,TGCGCCAGCAGCCCACTAGGTTTGACACGACAAGAGACCCAGTACTTC
15,TRBV18,TRBD2,few,TRBJ2-1,CASSPQLAGVNEQFF,TGTGCCAGCTCACCACAACTAGCGGGAGTCAATGAGCAGTTCTTC
17,TRBV7-9,TRBD2,few,TRBJ2-5,CASSLVGAGDRKKTQYF,TGTGCCAGCAGCTTGGTAGGAGCGGGAGACAGGAAAAAGACCCAGTACTTC
16,TRBV7-3,.,once,TRBJ2-2,CASSLGGSINTGELFF,TGTGCCAGCAGCTTAGGGGGCAGTATAAACACCGGGGAGCTGTTTTTT
15,TRBV13,TRBD2,few,TRBJ2-3,CASSSGSGSRDTQYF,TGTGCCAGCAGCTCAGGCAGCGGGAGTAGAGATACGCAGTATTTT
13,TRBV18,.,.,TRBJ1-3,CASSTISGNTIYF,TGTGCCAGCTCTACAATATCTGGAAACACCATATATTTT
14,TRBV6-1,TRBD1,.,TRBJ1-6,CASSGDSYNSPLHF,TGTGCCAGCAGTGGGGACAGTTATAATTCACCCCTCCACTTT
14,TRBV19,.,.,TRBJ2-3,CASERGGGTDTQYF,TGTGCCAGTGAGAGGGGGGGAGGGACAGATACGCAGTATTTT
16,TRBV7-2,.,.,TRBJ1-5,CASSLAGAGTYQPQHF,TGTGCCAGCAGCTTAGCAGGGGCCGGGACTTATCAGCCCCAGCATTTT